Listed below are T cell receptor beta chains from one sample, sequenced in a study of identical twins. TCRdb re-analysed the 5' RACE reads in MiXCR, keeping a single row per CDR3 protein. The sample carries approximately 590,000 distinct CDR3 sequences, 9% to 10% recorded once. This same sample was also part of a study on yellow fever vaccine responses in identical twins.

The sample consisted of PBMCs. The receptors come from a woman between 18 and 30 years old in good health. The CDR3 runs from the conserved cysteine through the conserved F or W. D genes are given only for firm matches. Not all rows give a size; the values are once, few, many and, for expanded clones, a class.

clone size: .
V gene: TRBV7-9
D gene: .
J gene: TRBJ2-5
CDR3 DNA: TGTGCCAGCACGGGGCAACAGGGTCAAGAGACCCAGTACTTC
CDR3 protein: CASTGQQGQETQYF

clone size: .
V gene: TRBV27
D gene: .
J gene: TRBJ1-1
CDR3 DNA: TGTGCCAGCAGTTTATCCCCAGGGAGTCAAGCTTTCTTT
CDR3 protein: CASSLSPGSQAFF

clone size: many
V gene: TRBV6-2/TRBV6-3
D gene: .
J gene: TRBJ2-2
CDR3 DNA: TGTGCCAGCAGTTACTCAGAAGAGACGGGGGAGCTGTTTTTT
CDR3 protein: CASSYSEETGELFF

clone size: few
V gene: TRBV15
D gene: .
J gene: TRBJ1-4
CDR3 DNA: TGTGCCACCAGCAGAGGGGATCTCAATGAAAAACTGTTTTTT
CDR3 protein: CATSRGDLNEKLFF

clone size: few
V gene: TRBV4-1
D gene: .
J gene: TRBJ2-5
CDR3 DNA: TGCGCCAGCAGCCAGGACCGTACCGGGACTGCACTATCGACGAAAGAGACCCAGTACTTC
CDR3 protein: CASSQDRTGTALSTKETQYF

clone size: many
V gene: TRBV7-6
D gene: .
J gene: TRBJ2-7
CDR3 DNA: TGTGCCAGCAGCTTAGGCAGGGCCGGAAGTTTTACCTACGAGCAGTACTTC
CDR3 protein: CASSLGRAGSFTYEQYF

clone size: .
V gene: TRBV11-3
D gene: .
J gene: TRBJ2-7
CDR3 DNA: TGTGCCAGCAGCTTAGGCCAACCGTTACAGGGTAATGAGCAGTACTTC
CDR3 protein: CASSLGQPLQGNEQYF

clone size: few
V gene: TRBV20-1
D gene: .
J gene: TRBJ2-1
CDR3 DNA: TGCAGTGCCTCGGATGGTCGGGGAGGTTCCTACAATGAGCAGTTCTTC
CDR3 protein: CSASDGRGGSYNEQFF

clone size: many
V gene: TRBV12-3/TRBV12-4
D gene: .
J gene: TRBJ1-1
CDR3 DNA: TGTGCCAGCTCGTCCGGGGGACCTGAAGCTTTCTTT
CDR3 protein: CASSSGGPEAFF

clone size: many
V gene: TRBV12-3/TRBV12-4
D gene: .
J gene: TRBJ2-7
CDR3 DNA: TGTGCCAGCAGTTTAGACCATGCCCACGAGCAGTACTTC
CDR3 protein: CASSLDHAHEQYF

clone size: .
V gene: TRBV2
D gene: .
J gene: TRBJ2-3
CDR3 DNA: TGTGCCAGAAGTGGCAGGAGCCGACCCACAGATACGCAGTATTTT
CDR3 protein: CARSGRSRPTDTQYF

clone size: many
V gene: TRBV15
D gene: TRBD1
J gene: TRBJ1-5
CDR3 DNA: TGTGCCACCAGCAGTACAGGGGGAGATCAGCCCCAGCATTTT
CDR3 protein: CATSSTGGDQPQHF

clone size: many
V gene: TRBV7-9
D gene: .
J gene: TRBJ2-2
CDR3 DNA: TGTGCCAGCAGCTTAGAGGAGGTTGCGGGGGAGCTGTTTTTT
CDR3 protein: CASSLEEVAGELFF

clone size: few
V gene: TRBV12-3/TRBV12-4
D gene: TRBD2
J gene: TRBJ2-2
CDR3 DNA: TGTGCCAGCAGCTATGGACTAGCGGGTTTCCCCGGGGAGCTGTTTTTT
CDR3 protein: CASSYGLAGFPGELFF

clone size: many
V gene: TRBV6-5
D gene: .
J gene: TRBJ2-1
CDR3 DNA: TGTGCCAGCAGTTACCTCTCCGGAGTGGAGCAGTTCTTC
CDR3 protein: CASSYLSGVEQFF

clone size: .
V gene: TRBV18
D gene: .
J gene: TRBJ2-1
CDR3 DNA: TGTGCCAGCTCCACAAACAGGGATGAGCAGTTCTTC
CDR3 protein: CASSTNRDEQFF

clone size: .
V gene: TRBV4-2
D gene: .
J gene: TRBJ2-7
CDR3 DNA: TGTGCCAGCAGCCAAGAGACTAGTCCCGAGCAGTACTTC
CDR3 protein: CASSQETSPEQYF

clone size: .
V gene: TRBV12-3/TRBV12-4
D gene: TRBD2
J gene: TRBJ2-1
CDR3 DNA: TGTGCCAGCAGACCAAGGGGCGGACTAGGGTCCAATGAGCAGTTCTTC
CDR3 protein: CASRPRGGLGSNEQFF

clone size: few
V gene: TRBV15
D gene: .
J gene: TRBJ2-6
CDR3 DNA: TGTGCCACCAGCAGACACATTTTCACAGGGTCAGGGGCCAACGTCCTGACTTTC
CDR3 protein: CATSRHIFTGSGANVLTF

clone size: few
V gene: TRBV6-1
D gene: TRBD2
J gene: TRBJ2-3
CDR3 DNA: TGTGCCAGCAGCCCAACGGGACTAGGTCGGAATACGCAGTATTTT
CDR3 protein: CASSPTGLGRNTQYF

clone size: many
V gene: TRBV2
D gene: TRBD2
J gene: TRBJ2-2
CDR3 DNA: TGTGCCAGCAGTGTCACTAGCGGGAGTTTCACCGGGGAGCTGTTTTTT
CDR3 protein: CASSVTSGSFTGELFF

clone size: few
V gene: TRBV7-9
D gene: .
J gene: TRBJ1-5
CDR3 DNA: TGTGCCAGCAGCTCCGTAGGGGGGGCGGGAAATCAGCCCCAGCATTTT
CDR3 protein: CASSSVGGAGNQPQHF

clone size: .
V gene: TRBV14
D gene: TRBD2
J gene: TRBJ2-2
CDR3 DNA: TGTGCCAGCAGCCATAGGACTAGCAAGACCGGGGAGCTGTTTTTT
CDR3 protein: CASSHRTSKTGELFF

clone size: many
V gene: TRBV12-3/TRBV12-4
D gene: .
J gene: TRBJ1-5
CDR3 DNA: TGTGCCAGCAGTTTAGCGGGCCGTGAAAATCAGCCCCAGCATTTT
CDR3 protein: CASSLAGRENQPQHF

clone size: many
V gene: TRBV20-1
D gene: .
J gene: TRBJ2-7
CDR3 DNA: TGCAGTGCTAGAGTAGTAGTTGAGGGCGAGCAGTACTTC
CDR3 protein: CSARVVVEGEQYF

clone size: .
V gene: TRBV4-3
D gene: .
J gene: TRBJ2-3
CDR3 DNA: TGCGCCAGCAGCCAAGAGGGGGCGCGCACAGATACGCAGTATTTT
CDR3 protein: CASSQEGARTDTQYF

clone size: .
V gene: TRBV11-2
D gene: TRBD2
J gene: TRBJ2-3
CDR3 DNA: TGTGCCAGCAGCTTGACCGGGACTAAGACCCTTACAGATACGCAGTATTTT
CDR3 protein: CASSLTGTKTLTDTQYF

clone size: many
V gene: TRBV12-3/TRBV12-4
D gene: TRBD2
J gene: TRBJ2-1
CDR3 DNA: TGTGCCAGCAGCCCTTCGGCTAGCGGGGGAGGGGGGCAGTTCTTC
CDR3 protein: CASSPSASGGGGQFF

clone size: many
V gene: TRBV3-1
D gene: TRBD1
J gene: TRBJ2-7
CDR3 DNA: TGTGCCAGCAGCCAAGCAGGGGGTTCAAGCTCCTACGAGCAGTACTTC
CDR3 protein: CASSQAGGSSSYEQYF

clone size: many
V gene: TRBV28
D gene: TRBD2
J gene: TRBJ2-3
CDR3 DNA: TGTGCCAGCAGTTTCCCGACTAGCGGGGGTGAAACGCAGTATTTT
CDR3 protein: CASSFPTSGGETQYF

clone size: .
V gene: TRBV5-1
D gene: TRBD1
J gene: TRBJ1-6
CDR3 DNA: TGCGCCAGCAGCTTGGACCGGGACAGGGGTGGATCACCCCTCCACTTT
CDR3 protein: CASSLDRDRGGSPLHF

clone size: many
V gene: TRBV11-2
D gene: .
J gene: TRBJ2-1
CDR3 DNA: TGTGCCAGCAGCGGGGGGGACAGGATCTACAATGAGCAGTTCTTC
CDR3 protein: CASSGGDRIYNEQFF

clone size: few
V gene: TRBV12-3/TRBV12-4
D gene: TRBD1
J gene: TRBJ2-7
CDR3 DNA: TGTGCCAGCAGTGGGGGACAGCTTTACGAGCAGTACTTC
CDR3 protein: CASSGGQLYEQYF

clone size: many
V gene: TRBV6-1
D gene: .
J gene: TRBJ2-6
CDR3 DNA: TGTGCCAGCACCGACAGGTACTCTGGGGCCAACGTCCTGACTTTC
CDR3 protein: CASTDRYSGANVLTF

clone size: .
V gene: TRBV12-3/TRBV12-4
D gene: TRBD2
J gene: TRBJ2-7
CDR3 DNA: TGTGCCAGCAGTTCATGGGGGGGACTAGCGGGGTCCTACGAGCAGTACTTC
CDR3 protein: CASSSWGGLAGSYEQYF

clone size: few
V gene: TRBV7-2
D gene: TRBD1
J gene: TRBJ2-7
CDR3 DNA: TGTGCCAGCAGCTTAGGGGGGACAGGGGCCGAGCAGTACTTC
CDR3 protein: CASSLGGTGAEQYF

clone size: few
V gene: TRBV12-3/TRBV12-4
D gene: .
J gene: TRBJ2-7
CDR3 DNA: TGTGCCAGCAGTTTAGGCTACCCCTCCTACGAGCAGTACTTC
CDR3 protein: CASSLGYPSYEQYF

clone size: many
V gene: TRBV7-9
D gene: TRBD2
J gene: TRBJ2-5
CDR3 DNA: TGTGCCAGCAGCTTAACCAGCGGGAGTCAAGAGACCCAGTACTTC
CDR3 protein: CASSLTSGSQETQYF

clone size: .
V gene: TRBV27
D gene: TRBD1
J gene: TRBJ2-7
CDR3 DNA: TGTGCCAGCAGTTTATCGAAGAGTGGGACAGGGGCGTACGAGCAGTACTTC
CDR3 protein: CASSLSKSGTGAYEQYF

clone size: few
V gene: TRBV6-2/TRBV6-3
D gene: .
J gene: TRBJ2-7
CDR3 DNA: TGTGCCAGCAGTTCCCCCGGACAGTACGAGCAGTACTTC
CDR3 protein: CASSSPGQYEQYF

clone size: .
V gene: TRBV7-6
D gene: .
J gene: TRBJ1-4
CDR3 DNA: TGTGCCAGCAGCTCAAGCCCTACTTTCGGCGGTGAAAAACTGTTTTTT
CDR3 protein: CASSSSPTFGGEKLFF

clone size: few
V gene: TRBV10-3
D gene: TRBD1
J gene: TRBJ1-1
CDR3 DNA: TGTGCCATCAGTGAGTCGGACAGGCCGAACACTGAAGCTTTCTTT
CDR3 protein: CAISESDRPNTEAFF

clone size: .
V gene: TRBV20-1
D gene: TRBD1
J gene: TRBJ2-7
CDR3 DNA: TGCAGTGCAGGACAGGGACTTCGTGACGAGCAGTACTTC
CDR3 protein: CSAGQGLRDEQYF

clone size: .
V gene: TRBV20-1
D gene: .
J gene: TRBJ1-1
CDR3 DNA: TGCAGTGCTAGAGTCGCAGAGATGAACACTGAAGCTTTCTTT
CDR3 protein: CSARVAEMNTEAFF

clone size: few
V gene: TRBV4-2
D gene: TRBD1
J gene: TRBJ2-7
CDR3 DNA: TGTGCCAGCAGCCAAGAAGAGGGGGCGCCTTACGAGCAGTACTTC
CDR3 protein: CASSQEEGAPYEQYF

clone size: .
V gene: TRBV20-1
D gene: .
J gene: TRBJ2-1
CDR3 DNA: TGCAGTGCTAGACTAGCACAATCCTACAATGAGCAGTTCTTC
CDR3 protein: CSARLAQSYNEQFF

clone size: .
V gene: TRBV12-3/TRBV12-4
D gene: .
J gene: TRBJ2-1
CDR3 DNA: TGTGCCAGCCGTTTGGGCGGAAGCTCCAATGAGCAGTTCTTC
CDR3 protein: CASRLGGSSNEQFF

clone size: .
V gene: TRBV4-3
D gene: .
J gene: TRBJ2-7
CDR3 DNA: TGCGCCAGCAGCCTGGGCGTGACGACAAACGAGCAGTACTTC
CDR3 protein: CASSLGVTTNEQYF